Each of the 27 T cell receptor beta chains below was sequenced from the same sample in a study of Ad26.COV2.S vaccination and SARS-CoV-2 variants. Treatment indicated: 15 to 20 received Ad26.COV2.S at low or high dose, single or two shots; 5 received placebo; per-sample allocation not given. Collection of the samples took place on day 63 after the first injection of vaccine or placebo. Data came from immunoSEQ multiplex PCR; TCRdb stores just in-frame clones and leaves some out. The data contain around 300,000 clones, around 88% of them singletons. The material was peripheral blood, obtained in a trial of Ad26.COV2.S vaccine versus placebo. The source is a person aged 18-60 years who received the Ad26.COV2.S COVID-19 vaccine or a placebo.

V and J are TRBV19 and TRBJ2-7, with a tentative D call TRBD1 (6 bases). The CDR3 covers 15 residues. Germline V gene sequence: CDR1 LNHDA, CDR2 SQIVND (reference sequence). The V end was cut by 3 bases, the J end by 0 bases, with 12 bases between. The CDR3 DNA is TGTGCCAGTAGTATTTCAGGGGAACTCTCCTACGAGCAGTACTTC. Translated: CASSISGELSYEQYF.

This chain uses TRBV25-1 with TRBJ1-1; D is uncertain. Looked up from germline, CDR1 is MGHDK and CDR2 is SYGVNS. V lost 7 bases to trimming and J lost 4 bases, with 10 bases between them. The CDR3 loop spans 12 amino acids. The CDR3 here is CASMGSPTEAFF. In DNA form, the CDR3 reads TGTGCCAGCATGGGCAGTCCCACTGAAGCTTTCTTT.

This rearrangement joins TRBV27 to TRBJ1-1, with D possibly TRBD1 on 5 matching bases. The germline gives CDR1 MNHEY, CDR2 SMNVEV (reference sequence). V lost 0 bases and J 5 bases, leaving 10 bases between the germline ends. The CDR3 is made up of 14 amino acids. CDR3 amino acids: CASSLSRGGTEAFF. For the CDR3, the DNA is TGTGCCAGCAGTTTATCTAGGGGTGGGACTGAAGCTTTCTTT.

The chain joins TRBV7-9 to TRBJ2-7; TRBD2 is a possible D gene (6 bases). CDR3 length equals 18 residues. From germline, CDR1 is SEHNR and CDR2 FQNEAQ (reference sequence). Trimming took 5 bases from V and 0 from J, leaving 23 bases between them. The CDR3 coding sequence is TGTGCCAGCAGCGCTCCCCGTGAAACCGGGGACTCCTCCTACGAGCAGTACTTC. It is translated as CASSAPRETGDSSYEQYF.

The J gene is TRBJ1-5, the V gene TRBV7-2; tentatively, D is TRBD1 (5 bases). CDR1 SGHTA and CDR2 FQGNSA come from the germline V gene. V was pared by 5 bases and J by 0 bases, with 11 bases between. The CDR3 consists of 15 residues. CDR3 nucleotide sequence: TGTGCCAGCAGCGAGGGACTGTATAGCAATCAGCCCCAGCATTTT. Translated: CASSEGLYSNQPQHF.

V and J are TRBV5-1 and TRBJ1-2; 8 bases agree with TRBD1. This CDR3 is 15 amino acids long. Germline V gene lookup returns CDR1 SGHRS and CDR2 YFSETQ. V was clipped by 3 bases and J by 2 bases; unmatched bases: 6. CDR3 protein: CASSSGQGPNYGYTF. CDR3 DNA: TGCGCCAGCAGCTCTGGACAGGGACCAAACTATGGCTACACCTTC.

The chain joins TRBV28 to TRBJ2-7, with 7 bases aligning to TRBD2. J was trimmed by 5 bases and V by 2 bases; bases with no gene match: 6. CDR3 length: 14 amino acids. Germline V gene sequence: CDR1 MDHEN, CDR2 SYDVKM. CDR3 coding DNA: TGTGCCAGCAGTTTAGCGGGAGCTCGACACGAGCAGTACTTC. Its protein product is CASSLAGARHEQYF. Variable domain in full (rest from reference TRBV28 and TRBJ2-7): DVKVTQSSRYLVKRTGEKVFLECVQDMDHENMFWYRQDPGLGLRLIYFSYDVKMKEKGDIPEGYSVSREKKERFSLILESASTNQTSMYLCASSLAGARHEQYFGPGTRLTVT.

This chain connects TRBV28 to TRBJ2-1; no firm D call. Germline V gene sequence: CDR1 MDHEN, CDR2 SYDVKM. Trimming left V 3 bases short and J 4 bases short, with 10 bases between. CDR3 length equals 14 residues. In DNA form, the CDR3 reads TGTGCCAGCAGTTTGAGTGTGGCATACAATGAGCAGTTCTTC. This sequence encodes CASSLSVAYNEQFF.

The V and J genes are TRBV13 and TRBJ1-4; D remains ambiguous. V was cut by 2 bases and J by 6 bases, with 13 bases left in between. The CDR3 has 15 residues. Germline assignment: CDR1 PRHDT and CDR2 FYEKMQ (reference sequence). The CDR3 region is CASSLRGYGDEKLFF. The CDR3 DNA reads TGTGCCAGCAGCTTAAGAGGGTACGGGGATGAAAAACTGTTTTTT. The entire variable domain, with the rest obtained from reference TRBV13 and TRBJ1-4, is as follows: AAGVIQSPRHLIKEKRETATLKCYPIPRHDTVYWYQQGPGQDPQFLISFYEKMQSDKGSIPDRFSAQQFSDYHSELNMSSLELGDSALYFCASSLRGYGDEKLFFGSGTQLSVL.

This rearrangement joins TRBV5-1 to TRBJ2-5, with 9 bases matching TRBD2. Germline-derived CDR1 and CDR2 are SGHRS and YFSETQ. Trimming took 4 bases from V and 4 from J; bases not matched to a gene: 5. The CDR3 extends over 14 amino acids. In DNA form, the CDR3 reads TGCGCCAGCAGCGATGGGACTAGCAGAGAGACCCAGTACTTC. Encoded protein: CASSDGTSRETQYF.

J is TRBJ2-7 and V is TRBV12-3 or TRBV12-4; D is ambiguous. V was shortened by 4 bases and J by 4 bases, with 11 bases between the two germline ends. The CDR3 length is 13 residues. The CDR3 DNA is TGTGCCAGCAGTTCGCAGGACGGATACGAGCAGTACTTC. Translated, it gives CASSSQDGYEQYF.

This chain connects TRBV19 to TRBJ1-2; D may be TRBD1 (6 bases). The CDR3 length is 15 residues. Trimming stripped 4 bases from V and 0 bases from J, with 12 bases between. CDR1 is LNHDA, CDR2 SQIVND, per germline (reference sequence). CDR3 coding DNA: TGTGCCAGTAGTAGACCCAGGGGCTCTAACTATGGCTACACCTTC. This gives the protein CASSRPRGSNYGYTF. The whole variable domain, remainder taken from reference TRBV19 and TRBJ1-2, is DGGITQSPKYLFRKEGQNVTLSCEQNLNHDAMYWYRQDPGQGLRLIYYSQIVNDFQKGDIAEGYSVSREKKESFPLTVTSAQKNPTAFYLCASSRPRGSNYGYTFGSGTRLTVV.

This chain links TRBV28 with TRBJ2-5; 9 nucleotides align to TRBD2. J gave up 5 bases and V 5 bases, and 9 bases lay outside the gene matches. CDR1 and CDR2 from the germline V gene are MDHEN and SYDVKM. The CDR3 is 15 residues long. The CDR3 coding sequence is TGTGCCAGCAGTCGGTGGCGGGGGGGCCCTGAGACCCAGTACTTC. Translation gives CASSRWRGGPETQYF.

This chain joins TRBV21-1 and TRBJ1-5; TRBD1, the table's D call, lacks a check against the DNA. TRBV21-1 is noted as a pseudogene. The CDR3 runs 14 residues. DNA for the CDR3: TGTGCCAGCAGCATTTTCAGGGTACGGCAGCCCCAGCATTTT. This gives the protein CASSIFRVRQPQHF.

The chain joins TRBV30 to TRBJ2-2, with TRBD1 matching 7 bases. Trimming cost V 3 bases and J 8 bases; bases outside gene matches: 6. This CDR3 is 13 amino acids long. The V gene's germline CDR1 is GTSNPN and CDR2 SVGIG (reference sequence). CDR3 in amino acids: CAWSSTGEGELFF. DNA of the CDR3: TGTGCCTGGAGCTCTACAGGGGAGGGGGAGCTGTTTTTT.

This clone was detected once. The genes are TRBV19 and TRBJ2-7, with 7 bases aligning to TRBD2. The CDR3 extends over 14 amino acids. The germline V gene has CDR1 LNHDA and CDR2 SQIVND (reference sequence). Trimming took 6 bases from V and 0 from J; bases not matched to a gene: 5. CDR3 amino acids: CASRVTSDSYEQYF. CDR3 DNA: TGTGCCAGTAGAGTAACTAGCGACTCCTACGAGCAGTACTTC.

This sequence joins TRBV4-1 and TRBJ1-4, with D unclear. This CDR3 spans 14 amino acids. Per germline, CDR1 MGHRA and CDR2 YSYEKL. Trimming shortened V by 6 bases and J by 0 bases, and 8 bases separated the two germline ends. The CDR3 nucleotides are TGCGCCAGCAGGGGCCGTGCAACTAATGAAAAACTGTTTTTT. Its translation is CASRGRATNEKLFF.

This clone came up once. V is TRBV4-3 and J is TRBJ2-3, with D possibly being TRBD2 (6 bases). CDR1 and CDR2 from the germline V gene are LGHNA and YSLEER. The CDR3 runs 14 residues. V was cut by 5 bases and J by 5 bases, with 14 bases left in between. The chain's CDR3 is CASSKGGSIDTQYF. CDR3 coding DNA: TGCGCCAGCAGCAAAGGAGGGTCCATAGATACGCAGTATTTT.

The V and J genes are TRBV5-6 and TRBJ1-1; maybe TRBD1 (6 bases). Trimming removed 5 bases from V and 5 bases from J, with 16 bases in between. Per germline, CDR1 SGHDT and CDR2 YYEEEE. This CDR3 region has 14 residues. CDR3 amino acids: CASSRRGRGTEAFF. In nucleotides, the CDR3 is TGTGCCAGCAGTAGACGGGGGCGGGGGACTGAAGCTTTCTTT.

The V and J genes are TRBV29-1 and TRBJ1-3; no clear D. Germline V gene data show CDR1 as SQVTM and CDR2 as ANQGSEA. There are 14 residues in the CDR3. V was shortened by 3 bases and J by 0 bases, with 9 bases between the two germline ends. The CDR3 spells CSVDIGLSGNTIYF. Here the CDR3 DNA reads TGCAGCGTTGACATTGGGCTCTCTGGAAACACCATATATTTT.

The chain is built from TRBV20-1 and TRBJ2-7; 8 positions agree with TRBD2. This CDR3 has 14 residues. Germline assignment: CDR1 DFQATT and CDR2 SNEGSKA (reference sequence). V dropped 3 bases and J dropped 7; count of bases not matched to a gene: 11. The CDR3 DNA is TGCAGTGCTAGTTGGACGGGAGGGCCCTGGGAGCAGTACTTC. Amino acids: CSASWTGGPWEQYF.

This clone has only one observation. The rearrangement joins TRBV7-9 to TRBJ1-1, with 8 nucleotides matching TRBD1. After removal of 4 bases from V and 0 bases from J, the junction contained 1 base not matched to a gene. The CDR3 is 14 amino acids. CDR1 and CDR2 (germline): SEHNR, FQNEAQ (reference sequence). CDR3 sequence (DNA): TGTGCCAGCAGCTGGGGACAGGTGAACACTGAAGCTTTCTTT. Translating gives CASSWGQVNTEAFF.

The table lists this clone with a few counts. The chain uses TRBV6-1 and TRBJ2-1; D is unresolved. The CDR3 is made up of 14 amino acids. CDR1 and CDR2 from the germline V gene are MNHNS and SASEGT. Trimming removed 1 base at V and 5 bases at J, with 9 bases between. The CDR3 sequence is CASSEVDPDNEQFF. Here the CDR3 DNA reads TGTGCCAGCAGTGAAGTCGACCCGGACAATGAGCAGTTCTTC.

The gene calls are TRBV7-9 and TRBJ2-1; 16 bases map to TRBD2. Per the germline V gene, CDR1 is SEHNR and CDR2 is FQNEAQ (reference sequence). With 2 bases clipped from V and 8 bases from J, the junction kept 3 bases outside the gene matches. The CDR3 is made up of 16 amino acids. CDR3 loop: CASSLTGTSGRDEQFF. The DNA of the CDR3 is TGTGCCAGCAGCTTAACAGGGACTAGCGGGAGGGATGAGCAGTTCTTC. Full variable domain (outside the CDR3, taken from reference TRBV7-9 and TRBJ2-1): DTGVSQNPRHKITKRGQNVTFRCDPISEHNRLYWYRQTLGQGPEFLTYFQNEAQLEKSRLLSDRFSAERPKGSFSTLEIQRTEQGDSAMYLCASSLTGTSGRDEQFFGPGTRLTVL.

This sequence joins TRBV7-8 and TRBJ1-1; the D is unclear. The CDR3 has 15 amino acids. Between the trimmed V and J ends, which lost 5 bases and 5 bases, there was a span of 18 bases. Looked up from germline, CDR1 is SGHVS and CDR2 is FQNEAQ. The CDR3 here is CASSIGPPLGTEAFF. The CDR3 coding sequence is TGTGCCAGCAGCATCGGGCCTCCCCTGGGGACTGAAGCTTTCTTT.

The chain combines TRBV6-2 or TRBV6-3 with TRBJ1-5; D uncertain. The CDR3 sequence is 16 residues long. In germline, CDR1 is MNHEY, CDR2 SVGEGT. V lost 0 bases and J 0 bases, leaving 9 bases between the germline ends. DNA for the CDR3: TGTGCCAGCAGTTACTCGGCGGTCTATAGCAATCAGCCCCAGCATTTT. It encodes CASSYSAVYSNQPQHF.

The chain uses TRBV10-3 and TRBJ1-2, with 8 nucleotides matching TRBD1. CDR3 length equals 16 residues. Germline V gene data show CDR1 as ENHRY and CDR2 as SYGVKD. V lost 3 bases to trimming and J lost 4 bases; unmatched junction nucleotides: 10. CDR3 bases: TGTGCCATCAGTGATCCCACCCGACAGGGGACCTATGGCTACACCTTC. Amino acids: CAISDPTRQGTYGYTF.